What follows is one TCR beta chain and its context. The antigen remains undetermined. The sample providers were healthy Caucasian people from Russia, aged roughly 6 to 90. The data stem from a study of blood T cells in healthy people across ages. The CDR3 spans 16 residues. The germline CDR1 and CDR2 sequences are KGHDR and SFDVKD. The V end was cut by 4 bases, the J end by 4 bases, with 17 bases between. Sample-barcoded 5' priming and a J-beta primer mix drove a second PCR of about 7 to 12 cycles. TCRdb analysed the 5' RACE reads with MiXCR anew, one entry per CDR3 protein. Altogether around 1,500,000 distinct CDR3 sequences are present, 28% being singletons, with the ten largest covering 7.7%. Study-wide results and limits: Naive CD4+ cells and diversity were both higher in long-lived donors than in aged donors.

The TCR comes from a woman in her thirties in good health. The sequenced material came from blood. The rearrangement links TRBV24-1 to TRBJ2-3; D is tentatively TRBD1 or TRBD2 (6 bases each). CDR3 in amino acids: CATSDSGLGGADTQYF. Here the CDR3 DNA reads TGTGCCACCAGTGACTCAGGACTGGGGGGCGCAGATACGCAGTATTTT.